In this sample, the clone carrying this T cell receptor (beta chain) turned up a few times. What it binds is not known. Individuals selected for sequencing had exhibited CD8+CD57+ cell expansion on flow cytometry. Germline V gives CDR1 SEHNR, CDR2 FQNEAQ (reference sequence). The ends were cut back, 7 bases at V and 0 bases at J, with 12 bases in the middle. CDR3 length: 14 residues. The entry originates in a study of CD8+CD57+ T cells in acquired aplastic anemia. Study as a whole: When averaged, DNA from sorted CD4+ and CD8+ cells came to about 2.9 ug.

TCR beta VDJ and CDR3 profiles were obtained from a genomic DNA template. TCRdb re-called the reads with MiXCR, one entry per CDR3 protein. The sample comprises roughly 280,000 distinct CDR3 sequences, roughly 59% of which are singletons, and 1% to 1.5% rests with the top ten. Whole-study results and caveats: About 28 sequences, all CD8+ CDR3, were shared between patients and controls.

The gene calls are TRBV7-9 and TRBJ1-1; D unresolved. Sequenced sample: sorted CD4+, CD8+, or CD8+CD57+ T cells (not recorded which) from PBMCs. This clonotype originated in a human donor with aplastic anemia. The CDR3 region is CASTHERVNTEAFF. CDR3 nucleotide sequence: TGTGCCAGCACCCACGAGAGAGTGAACACTGAAGCTTTCTTT.